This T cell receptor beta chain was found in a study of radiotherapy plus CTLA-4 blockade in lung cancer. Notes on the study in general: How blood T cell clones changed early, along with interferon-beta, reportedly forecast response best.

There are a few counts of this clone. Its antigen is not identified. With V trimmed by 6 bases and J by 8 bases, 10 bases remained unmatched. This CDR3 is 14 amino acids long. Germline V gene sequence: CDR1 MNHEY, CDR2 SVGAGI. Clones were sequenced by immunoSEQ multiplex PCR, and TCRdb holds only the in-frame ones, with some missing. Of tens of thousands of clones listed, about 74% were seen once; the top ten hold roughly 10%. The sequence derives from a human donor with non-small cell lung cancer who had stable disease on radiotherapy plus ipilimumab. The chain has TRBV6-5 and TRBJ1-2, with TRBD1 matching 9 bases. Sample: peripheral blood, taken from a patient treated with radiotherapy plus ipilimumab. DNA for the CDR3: TGTGCCAGCAGGTTAGGACAGGGGAGTGGCGGCTACACCTTC. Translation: CASRLGQGSGGYTF.